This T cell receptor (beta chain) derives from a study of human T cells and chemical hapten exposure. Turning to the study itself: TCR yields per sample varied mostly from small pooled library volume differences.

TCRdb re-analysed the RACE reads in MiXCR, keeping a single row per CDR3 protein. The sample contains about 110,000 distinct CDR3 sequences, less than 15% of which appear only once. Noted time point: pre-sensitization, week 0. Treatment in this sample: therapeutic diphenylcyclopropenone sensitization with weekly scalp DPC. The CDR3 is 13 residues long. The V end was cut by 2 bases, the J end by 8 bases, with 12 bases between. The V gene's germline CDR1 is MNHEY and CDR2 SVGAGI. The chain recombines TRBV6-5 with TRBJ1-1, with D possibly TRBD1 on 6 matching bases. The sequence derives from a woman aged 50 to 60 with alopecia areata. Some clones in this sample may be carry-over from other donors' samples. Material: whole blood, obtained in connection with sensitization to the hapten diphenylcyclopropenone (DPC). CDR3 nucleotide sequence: TGTGCCAGCAGTTACCTCAGGGGAGTGGAAGCTTTCTTT. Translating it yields CASSYLRGVEAFF.